This entry is about one TCR beta chain. Its target is unknown. Clinical symptoms, serum thyroxine and TRAb, thyroid ultrasound and orbital computed tomography together formed the diagnostic basis. The CDR3 contains 11 residues. Per the germline V gene, CDR1 is SEHNR and CDR2 is FQNEAQ (reference sequence). J gave up 6 bases and V 9 bases, and 5 bases lay outside the gene matches. This sample is part of a study of T cells in Graves' hyperthyroidism and ophthalmopathy. Findings and limits, study-wide: Ophthalmopathy could be told apart from stable hyperthyroidism with a 13 V-J model.

Using RNA transcripts as the source, TCR beta CDR3 regions were amplified. Researchers ran a first-round RT-PCR on the TCR CDR3 using the HTBI primer set. From the multiplex PCR reads, TCRdb called clonotypes with MiXCR, one entry per CDR3 protein. The table has approximately 370,000 distinct CDR3 sequences, about 18% seen once. This clonotype was sampled from a young woman with Graves' hyperthyroidism that later progressed to Graves' ophthalmopathy. The V call is TRBV7-9, the J call TRBJ2-7; 7 bases are a match to TRBD2. What was sequenced was blood. CDR3 nucleotides: TGTGCCAGTCGGGGGGAAGGCGAGCAGTACTTC. Its protein product is CASRGEGEQYF.